The rows below give T cell receptor beta chains drawn from one sample of a study of blood T cell repertoires in COVID-19. Clones were sequenced by immunoSEQ multiplex PCR, and TCRdb holds only the in-frame ones, with some missing. The sample yields approximately 190,000 clones, under 85% seen once. Sequenced input: peripheral blood. These TCRs come from a man aged 60 to 69 with active or convalescent COVID-19. The CDR3 runs from the conserved cysteine through the conserved F or W. The D gene is left open where the match is weak. Expanded clones get a size class; other rows say once, few or many, or leave the size out.

clone_size,d_call,j_call,v_call,cdr3_nt,cdr3_aa
.,.,TRBJ2-7,TRBV28,TGTGCCAGCACCGAGGACACAGACTACGAGCAGTACTTC,CASTEDTDYEQYF
.,.,TRBJ1-2,TRBV7-9,TGTGCCAGCCTCGAGGCGGGGCTCCGGGACTATGGCTACACCTTC,CASLEAGLRDYGYTF
.,.,TRBJ1-4,TRBV24-1,TGTGCCACCAGTGACTCGGACACCTTTAATGAAAAACTGTTTTTT,CATSDSDTFNEKLFF
.,.,TRBJ2-7,TRBV20-1,TGCAGTGCTAGTCCCTATGACAGATACGAGCAGTACTTC,CSASPYDRYEQYF
.,TRBD2,TRBJ2-7,TRBV29-1,TGCAGCGTTGGCACTAGCGGGCACTACGAGCAGTACTTC,CSVGTSGHYEQYF
.,TRBD2,TRBJ2-1,TRBV11-3,TGTGCCAGCAGCTTCAGCGGGAGGGGGTCCTACAATGAGCAGTTCTTC,CASSFSGRGSYNEQFF
.,TRBD2,TRBJ2-7,TRBV4-1,TGCGCCAGCAGCTACGACGGGGATCTAGCGGGTGTTTCCTACGAGCAGTACTTC,CASSYDGDLAGVSYEQYF
.,.,TRBJ1-3,TRBV29-1,TGCAGCGTGACAACAGGAAACACCATATATTTT,CSVTTGNTIYF
.,TRBD1,TRBJ2-1,TRBV2,TGTGCCAGTGCTGGGGGGGGACAGGGGCGCGGTGAGCAGTTCTTC,CASAGGGQGRGEQFF
.,.,TRBJ2-5,TRBV4-3,TGCGCCAGCAGCCAAGACCACGACAGTTTCGAGACCCAGTACTTC,CASSQDHDSFETQYF
.,.,TRBJ2-2,TRBV28,TGTGCCAGCAGTAATCAGGGCCTTGGGACCGGGGAGCTGTTTTTT,CASSNQGLGTGELFF
.,TRBD2,TRBJ2-2,TRBV2,TGTGCCAGCAGTGGGCTAGCGGGTGGTAGGCAAAACACCGGGGAGCTGTTTTTT,CASSGLAGGRQNTGELFF
few,.,TRBJ2-7,TRBV9,TGTGCCAGCAGCGTAGCCCCGGGAACCTACGAGCAGTACTTC,CASSVAPGTYEQYF
few,.,TRBJ2-7,TRBV10-3,TGTGCCACGGGGGGCAGGTTGGCCTACGAGCAGTACTTC,CATGGRLAYEQYF
.,.,TRBJ1-4,TRBV29-1,TGCAGCGTCGAGACGGGGGAGGATGAAAAACTGTTTTTT,CSVETGEDEKLFF
.,TRBD1,TRBJ1-5,TRBV19,TGTGCCAGTAACTCGGACAGGGGGCGTAATCAGCCCCAGCATTTT,CASNSDRGRNQPQHF
.,TRBD2,TRBJ2-1,TRBV6-4,TGTGCCAGCAGTGACGGCGGGAGCTATGAGCAGTTCTTC,CASSDGGSYEQFF
.,.,TRBJ2-7,TRBV7-2,TGTGCCAGCAGCCTCCTCCGGGTCTCCGAGCAGTACTTC,CASSLLRVSEQYF
.,.,TRBJ2-3,TRBV12-5,TGTGCTAGTGGTTTGGCGAGAGATCCCGCAGATACGCAGTATTTT,CASGLARDPADTQYF
once,.,TRBJ1-2,TRBV7-2,TGTGCCAGCAGCTTAGGCGGAGGGGCCTATGGCTACACCTTC,CASSLGGGAYGYTF
.,TRBD1,TRBJ1-4,TRBV9,TGTGCCAGCAGCGTAGGTCCCCGACAGGGGGAAAAACTGTTTTTT,CASSVGPRQGEKLFF
.,TRBD2,TRBJ2-5,TRBV10-3,TGTGCCATCAGTGACACTAGCGGGAGGGCGGAGACCCAGTACTTC,CAISDTSGRAETQYF
.,.,TRBJ2-3,TRBV19,TGTGCCAGTAGTGTTAATACAGATACGCAGTATTTT,CASSVNTDTQYF
.,TRBD2,TRBJ2-2,TRBV19,TGTGCCAGTAGTATATCCGCGGGAGAGAACACCGGGGAGCTGTTTTTT,CASSISAGENTGELFF
.,.,TRBJ2-1,TRBV12-3/TRBV12-4,TGTGCCAGCAGTCCACACGCCGCAAAGCAGTTCTTC,CASSPHAAKQFF
.,TRBD1,TRBJ1-1,TRBV5-1,TGCGCCAGCAGCCCGGGGACAGTGAACACTGAAGCTTTCTTT,CASSPGTVNTEAFF
.,.,TRBJ2-7,TRBV11-3,TGTGCCAGCAGCTTCAGGGCTCCTGTCCGGAACGAGCAGTACTTC,CASSFRAPVRNEQYF
.,.,TRBJ2-1,TRBV19,TGTGCCAGTAGTATGCGCAGGGGGGATGAGCAGTTCTTC,CASSMRRGDEQFF
.,.,TRBJ2-7,TRBV25-1,TGTGCCAGCAGTGTAAACTACGAGCAGTACTTC,CASSVNYEQYF
.,.,TRBJ1-4,TRBV19,TGTGCCAGTAGTATGGGCCAGAACAATGAAAAACTGTTTTTT,CASSMGQNNEKLFF
once,TRBD2,TRBJ2-5,TRBV5-1,TGCGCCAGCAGCTCTACGACTAGCGGAGAGACCCAGTACTTC,CASSSTTSGETQYF
.,.,TRBJ1-1,TRBV11-2,TGTGCCAGCAGCTCCTCAGGTGAAGCTTTCTTT,CASSSSGEAFF
.,.,TRBJ2-1,TRBV20-1,TGCAGTTCTTCACAGGGCAATGAGCAGTTCTTC,CSSSQGNEQFF
.,.,TRBJ1-4,TRBV2,TGTGCCAGCAAGGGGGAACTAGGAACTAATGAAAAACTGTTTTTT,CASKGELGTNEKLFF
few,TRBD1,TRBJ2-2,TRBV7-6,TGTGCCAGCAGCTTAGTCGGGACAGGGGACACCGGGGAGCTGTTTTTT,CASSLVGTGDTGELFF
.,.,TRBJ1-6,TRBV4-2,TGTGCCAGCAGCCAAGATGGACAGCCAAATTCACCCCTCCACTTT,CASSQDGQPNSPLHF
.,.,TRBJ2-3,TRBV6-1,TGTGCCAGCAGTGAAGCAGGCGGCGCTAGCACAGATACGCAGTATTTT,CASSEAGGASTDTQYF
.,TRBD2,TRBJ2-5,TRBV3-1/TRBV3-2,TGTGCCAGCAGCTTCCTCTCCGGGACTAGCGGCCAAGAGACCCAGTACTTC,CASSFLSGTSGQETQYF
.,TRBD1,TRBJ2-7,TRBV5-1,TGCGCCAGCAGTCCCTCGGGACAGCTAAACGAGCAGTACTTC,CASSPSGQLNEQYF
.,TRBD1,TRBJ2-7,TRBV18,TGTGCCAGCTCCCTACAGGGCCGGGGACAGGGGGCTAAAGAGCAGTACTTC,CASSLQGRGQGAKEQYF
many,.,TRBJ2-7,TRBV5-4,TGTGCCAGCAGCTTGGCCGGGATCTCCTACGAGCAGTACTTC,CASSLAGISYEQYF
.,.,TRBJ2-1,TRBV6-1,TGTGCCAGCAGTGAAGCCGGGAACCTACGTCCGGAGGACCCCTTTTACAATGAGCAGTTCTTC,CASSEAGNLRPEDPFYNEQFF
.,.,TRBJ2-1,TRBV2,TGTGCCAGCAGTGTGGGGAGTTTCAATGAGCAGTTCTTC,CASSVGSFNEQFF
.,.,TRBJ1-4,TRBV6-5,TGTGCCAGCAGACGCGCAACTAATGAAAAACTGTTTTTT,CASRRATNEKLFF
.,TRBD2,TRBJ2-7,TRBV5-4,TGTGCCAGCAGCCTCAGCGGGGTACTCGAGCAGTACTTC,CASSLSGVLEQYF
few,TRBD2,TRBJ2-2,TRBV18,TGTGCCAGCTCACCACCCGGGGGGATCAACACCGGGGAGCTGTTTTTT,CASSPPGGINTGELFF
few,.,TRBJ1-2,TRBV19,TGTGCCAGTAGTCCCCACGGACTCTCCTTTAGGGATTATGGCTACACCTTC,CASSPHGLSFRDYGYTF
.,TRBD1,TRBJ1-3,TRBV18,TGTGCCAGCTCGCCGACCCCGGGACAGGGGGTCTCTGGAAACACCATATATTTT,CASSPTPGQGVSGNTIYF
.,TRBD1,TRBJ2-3,TRBV18,TGTGCCAGCTCACCTGGACAGGGGGCGGCGGCGGGAGGGCCCACAGATACGCAGTATTTT,CASSPGQGAAAGGPTDTQYF
once,.,TRBJ1-3,TRBV6-5,TGTGCCAGCAGTTACGCAGGGGCCCGGAACACCATATATTTT,CASSYAGARNTIYF
.,TRBD2,TRBJ2-2,TRBV19,TGTGCCAGTAGTATAGCACTAGCGTCGTTCGGCGGGGAGCTGTTTTTT,CASSIALASFGGELFF
.,.,TRBJ2-2,TRBV5-1,TGCGCCAGCAAGGAGGGATCAGGAGGAACCGGGGAGCTGTTTTTT,CASKEGSGGTGELFF
.,.,TRBJ2-6,TRBV10-3,TGTGCCATCGGCCCCGTCGGGGCCAACGTCCTGACTTTC,CAIGPVGANVLTF
few,.,TRBJ1-1,TRBV25-1,TGTGCCAGCAGAAACTTGAACACTGAAGCTTTCTTT,CASRNLNTEAFF
.,TRBD1,TRBJ2-7,TRBV4-3,TGCGCCAGCAGCCAAGTCGGACAGGCAGCCTACGAGCAGTACTTC,CASSQVGQAAYEQYF
.,.,TRBJ2-7,TRBV6-5,TGTGCCAGCAGGAGGACACAAAGCTCCTACGAGCAGTACTTC,CASRRTQSSYEQYF
.,.,TRBJ2-6,TRBV6-1,TGTGCCAGCAGTGAACTTGGCAGGGGATCTGGGGCCAACGTCCTGACTTTC,CASSELGRGSGANVLTF
.,.,TRBJ2-7,TRBV5-3,TGTGCCAGAAGCTTCGGGACTTCACTCTCCTACGAGCAGTACTTC,CARSFGTSLSYEQYF
.,TRBD2,TRBJ2-3,TRBV20-1,TGCAGTGCTAGTGCTAGCGGGGTGACTACGCAGTATTTT,CSASASGVTTQYF